This paragraph covers one T cell receptor (beta chain) sequence. The antigen is not known. It was healthy bone marrow donors who served as donors. The data derive from a study of cytomegalovirus exposure and HLA in healthy donors. Study-wide results and limits: DRB1 had the most TCR associations and HLA-C the fewest, a later analysis found, with rates varying by HLA locus.

13 Jbeta primers and 60 Vbeta primers were used for the PCR. The data were produced by immunoSEQ multiplex PCR, yet TCRdb's version contains in-frame clones alone and is incomplete. The sample includes around 190,000 clones. Trimming shortened V by 2 bases and J by 3 bases, and 13 bases separated the two germline ends. Germline CDR1 reads SGHTA; CDR2 reads FQGNSA. The CDR3 covers 16 residues. The chain has TRBV7-2 and TRBJ2-2; unclear D gene. Specimen: PBMCs. The TCR sequence derives from a woman under 40 in good health and CMV-seropositive. CDR3: CASSLSVSMDTGELFF. CDR3 DNA sequence: TGTGCCAGCAGCTTATCTGTGTCTATGGACACCGGGGAGCTGTTTTTT.